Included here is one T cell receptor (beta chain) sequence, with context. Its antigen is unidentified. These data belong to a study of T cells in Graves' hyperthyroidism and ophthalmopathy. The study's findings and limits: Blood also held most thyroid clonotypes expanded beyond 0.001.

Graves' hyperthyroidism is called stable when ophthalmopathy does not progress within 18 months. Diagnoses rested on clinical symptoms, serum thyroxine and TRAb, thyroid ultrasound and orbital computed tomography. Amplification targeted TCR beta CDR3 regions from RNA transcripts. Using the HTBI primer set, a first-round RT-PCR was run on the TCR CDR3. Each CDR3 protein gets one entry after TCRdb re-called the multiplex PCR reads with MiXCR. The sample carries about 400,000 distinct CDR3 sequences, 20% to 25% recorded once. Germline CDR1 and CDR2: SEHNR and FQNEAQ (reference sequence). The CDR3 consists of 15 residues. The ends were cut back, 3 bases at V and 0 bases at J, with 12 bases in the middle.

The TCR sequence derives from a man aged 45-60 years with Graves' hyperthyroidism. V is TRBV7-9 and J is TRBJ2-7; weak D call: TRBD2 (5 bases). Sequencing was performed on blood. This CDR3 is CASSFDGVGSYEQYF. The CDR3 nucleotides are TGTGCCAGCAGCTTTGACGGGGTTGGCTCCTACGAGCAGTACTTC.